This T cell receptor beta chain is from a study of blood T cell repertoires in COVID-19. Study as a whole: Donors in the United States, Italy and Spain gave samples during acute or convalescent COVID-19. T cells, B-cell-depleted T cells, or PBMCs provided the cDNA or gDNA that served as material.

Original data processing: Scientists estimated how many nucleated cells there were by amplifying reference gene primers. Some clones are missing from TCRdb's copy, which holds only in-frame ones; the method was immunoSEQ multiplex PCR. The V and J calls and clone size are taken from that table; D and trimming were inferred from the DNA. This sample has fewer than 200,000 clones, with approximately 86% found just once. The V gene lost 2 bases and the J gene lost 5 bases, with 13 bases spanning the gap. The CDR3 totals 14 residues. Germline loops: CDR1 MNHEY, CDR2 SVGEGT. The chain recombines TRBV6-2 or TRBV6-3 with TRBJ2-7; TRBD1 is a possible D gene (6 bases). The clonotype originates from a woman aged 45-59 years with acute or convalescent COVID-19. The sample comprised peripheral blood. The CDR3 bases are TGTGCCAGCAGTTACAACCCAGGGGCTCACGAGCAGTACTTC. Translated, it gives CASSYNPGAHEQYF.